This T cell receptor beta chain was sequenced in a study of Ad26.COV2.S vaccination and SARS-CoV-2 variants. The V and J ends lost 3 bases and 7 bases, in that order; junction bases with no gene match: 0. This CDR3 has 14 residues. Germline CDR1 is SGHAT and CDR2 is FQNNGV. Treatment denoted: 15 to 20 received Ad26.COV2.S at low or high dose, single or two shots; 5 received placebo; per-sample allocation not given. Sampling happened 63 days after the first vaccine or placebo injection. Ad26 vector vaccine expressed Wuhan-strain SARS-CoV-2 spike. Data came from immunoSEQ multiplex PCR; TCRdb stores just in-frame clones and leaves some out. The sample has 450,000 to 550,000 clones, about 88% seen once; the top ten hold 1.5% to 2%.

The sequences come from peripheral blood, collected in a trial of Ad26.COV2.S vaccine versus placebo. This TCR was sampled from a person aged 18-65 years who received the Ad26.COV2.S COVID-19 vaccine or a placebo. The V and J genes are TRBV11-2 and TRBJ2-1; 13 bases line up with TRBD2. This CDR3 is CASSLGLAGNEQFF. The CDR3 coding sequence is TGTGCCAGCAGCTTGGGACTAGCGGGGAATGAGCAGTTCTTC. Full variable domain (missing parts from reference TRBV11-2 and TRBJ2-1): EAGVAQSPRYKIIEKRQSVAFWCNPISGHATLYWYQQILGQGPKLLIQFQNNGVVDDSQLPKDRFSAERLKGVDSTLKIQPAKLEDSAVYLCASSLGLAGNEQFFGPGTRLTVL.